These 15 T cell receptor beta chains were all obtained from the same sample, sequenced in a study of regulatory T cells in long-lasting Graves disease. Stated time point: newly diagnosed GD, antithyroid drugs for less than 3 months. Extracted RNA from PBMCs served as the source of the TCR library. Arm-PCR of CDR3 regions and iRepertoire HTBI primers were the basis on which TCR beta libraries were built. TCRdb reprocessed the multiplex PCR reads with MiXCR, giving one entry per CDR3 protein. In the table there are around 450,000 distinct CDR3 sequences, around 15% of which are singletons. Another study also made use of these data, one on T cells in Graves' hyperthyroidism and ophthalmopathy.

The sample consisted of peripheral blood mononuclear cells (PBMCs), taken at new diagnosis, from a patient treated with antithyroid drugs. Receptors were obtained from a man between 40 and 49 years old with Graves disease.

This clonotype was counted at least ten times. The CDR3 nucleotides are TGCAGTGCCTACCGCAACTCCCACTACGAGCAGTACTTC. Amino acid sequence: CSAYRNSHYEQYF. The chain recombines TRBV20-1 with TRBJ2-7, with D unresolved. The CDR3 contains 13 residues. CDR1 DFQATT and CDR2 SNEGSKA come from the germline V gene (reference sequence). Trimming left V 6 bases short and J 3 bases short, with 15 bases between.

This chain joins TRBV6-4 and TRBJ1-2; 10 positions match TRBD1. With V trimmed by 5 bases and J by 7 bases, 7 bases remained unmatched. Germline V gene data show CDR1 as MRHNA and CDR2 as SNTAGT. This CDR3 has 14 amino acids. CDR3 sequence: CASSYGDRGAGYTF. The CDR3 DNA is TGTGCCAGCAGTTACGGGGACAGGGGAGCTGGCTACACCTTC.

The rearrangement links TRBV5-1 to TRBJ2-2; 7 nucleotides agree with TRBD1. The CDR3 is 16 residues long. From germline, CDR1 is SGHRS and CDR2 YFSETQ. Trimming cost V 0 bases and J 7 bases; bases outside gene matches: 9. The CDR3 reads CASSLDWTGSIGELFF. In DNA, the CDR3 is TGCGCCAGCAGCTTGGATTGGACAGGTTCGATCGGGGAGCTGTTTTTT.

This clonotype was counted a few times. The rearrangement uses TRBV6-1 and TRBJ2-2; 7 positions match TRBD1. V shed 7 bases and J 5 bases; nucleotides not matched to a gene: 4. The CDR3 is 13 residues long. CDR1 is MNHNS and CDR2 is SASEGT in the germline V gene. The CDR3 spells CASILTGTGELFF. The CDR3, as DNA: TGTGCCAGCATCTTGACAGGGACCGGGGAGCTGTTTTTT.

The V gene is TRBV6-1, the J gene TRBJ2-1; 15 nucleotides align to TRBD2. Unmatched junction bases numbered 9, after V lost 7 bases and J lost 5 bases. Germline V gene sequence: CDR1 MNHNS, CDR2 SASEGT. The CDR3 spans 17 residues. CDR3 protein: CASTPGTSGRRDNEQFF. DNA for the CDR3: TGTGCCAGCACTCCAGGGACTAGCGGGAGGAGGGACAATGAGCAGTTCTTC.

The chain employs TRBV7-6 and TRBJ2-7; perhaps TRBD2 as D (6 bases). Per germline, CDR1 SGHVS and CDR2 FNYEAQ. The V end lost 1 base, the J end lost 6 bases, and 19 bases lay between the germline ends. There are 16 residues in the CDR3. This CDR3 reads CASSLGVSGYDSEQYF. The CDR3 DNA sequence: TGTGCCAGCAGCTTAGGTGTTAGCGGCTATGATAGCGAGCAGTACTTC.

The chain carries TRBV20-1 and TRBJ2-1, with D perhaps matching TRBD1 (9 bases). The CDR3 extends over 16 amino acids. The V and J ends lost 5 bases and 3 bases respectively, with 20 bases between them. CDR1 DFQATT and CDR2 SNEGSKA come from the germline V gene (reference sequence). The CDR3 loop is CSAQSGGTGSYNEQFF. The CDR3 DNA sequence: TGCAGTGCTCAGTCGGGGGGGACAGGGAGCTACAATGAGCAGTTCTTC.

This clonotype was seen just once. This rearrangement joins TRBV20-1 to TRBJ2-5; no reliable D call. The V gene's germline CDR1 is DFQATT and CDR2 SNEGSKA (reference sequence). The CDR3 covers 14 residues. V gave up 6 bases and J gave up 3 bases, with 17 bases separating them. The CDR3, as DNA: TGCAGTGCGCTGACGGTCAATAGGGAAGAGACCCAGTACTTC. It is translated as CSALTVNREETQYF.

The chain is built from TRBV27 and TRBJ1-2, with D unclear. CDR1 is MNHEY, CDR2 SMNVEV, per germline (reference sequence). The length of the CDR3 is 13 residues. V dropped 2 bases and J dropped 5 bases, with 9 bases sitting between them. The CDR3 nucleotides are TGTGCCAGCAGTTTAGGGATTGGATATGGCTACACCTTC. Translated, it gives CASSLGIGYGYTF.

On this clonotype: A much larger clone sits a single nucleotide away, making a read error possible. This rearrangement joins TRBV7-3 to TRBJ2-2; TRBD2 agrees at 7 bases. The CDR3 extends over 18 amino acids. Germline V gene data show CDR1 as SGHTA and CDR2 as FQGTGA. In DNA, the CDR3 is TGTGCCAGCATCTTAGTACGCGGCCTAGCGGAGAACACCGGGGAGCTGTTTTTT. Translation: CASILVRGLAENTGELFF.

This clonotype appeared many times. J is TRBJ2-3 and V is TRBV11-2; tentatively, D is TRBD1 (6 bases). This CDR3 contains 15 residues. The germline V gene has CDR1 SGHAT and CDR2 FQNNGV. Trimming took off 5 bases at V and 0 bases at J, with 12 bases between the two ends. CDR3 DNA sequence: TGTGCCAGCAGCCAACGGACAGCAAGCACAGATACGCAGTATTTT. Protein: CASSQRTASTDTQYF.

On this clonotype: A far larger clone is only one base removed, so a read error is likely. DNA of the CDR3: TGTGCCTCGGGGAAGGGAGGGTACTACAATGAGCAGTACTTC. Translated, it gives CASGKGGYYNEQYF. This rearrangement joins TRBV2 to TRBJ2-7; 7 bases are shared with TRBD2. Unmatched junction bases numbered 17, after V lost 11 bases and J lost 7 bases. Germline CDR1 reads SNHLY; CDR2 reads FYNNEI. CDR3 size: 14 residues.

There are many counts of this clonotype. This sequence joins TRBV5-6 and TRBJ2-7; TRBD1 agrees at 8 bases. V dropped 4 bases and J dropped 3; count of bases not matched to a gene: 9. The CDR3 has 15 residues. Germline V gene sequence: CDR1 SGHDT, CDR2 YYEEEE. CDR3 sequence: CASSTPGQGNYEQYF. CDR3 DNA sequence: TGTGCCAGCAGCACACCCGGACAGGGAAACTACGAGCAGTACTTC.

In this sample, this clonotype turned up a few times. The V and J genes are TRBV24-1 and TRBJ1-2; the D gene is possibly TRBD1 (5 bases). This CDR3 is 14 amino acids long. Germline CDR1 reads KGHDR; CDR2 reads SFDVKD. V was clipped by 3 bases and J by 5 bases, with 12 bases between them. The CDR3 loop is CATSDPGRPYGYTF. CDR3 in DNA: TGTGCCACCAGTGATCCAGGGAGGCCTTATGGCTACACCTTC.

The genes are TRBV20-1 and TRBJ2-3; perhaps TRBD2 as D (6 bases). In germline, CDR1 is DFQATT, CDR2 SNEGSKA (reference sequence). The CDR3 runs 13 residues. Trimming removed 4 bases from V and 4 bases from J, with 12 bases in between. The CDR3 reads CSATLDYSDTQYF. For the CDR3, the DNA is TGCAGTGCTACCCTGGACTATTCAGATACGCAGTATTTT.